These 29 T cell receptor beta chains were sequenced from one sample in a study of early T cells in non-severe SARS-CoV-2 infection. Using its own MiXCR run on the 5' RACE reads, TCRdb lists one record per CDR3 protein. This table has 35,000 to 45,000 distinct CDR3 sequences, about 5.9% appearing once. The sequencing here drew on whole blood, taken at baseline. All receptors derive from an adult who was a healthcare worker with PCR-confirmed SARS-CoV-2 infection or an uninfected control (not recorded which).

This clonotype was seen many times. The gene calls are TRBV7-9 and TRBJ2-6; D assignment may be TRBD1 or TRBD2 (5 bases each). Trimming took 6 bases from V and 0 from J, leaving 21 bases between them. The CDR3 consists of 19 residues. Germline CDR1 reads SEHNR; CDR2 reads FQNEAQ (reference sequence). The chain's CDR3 is CASSHTDGTLPSGANVLTF. The CDR3 DNA is TGTGCCAGCAGTCATACCGACGGGACCCTGCCCTCTGGGGCCAACGTCCTGACTTTC.

This clonotype was detected ten times or more. The CDR3 reads CASSSKTLGRGGELFF. CDR3 bases: TGTGCCAGCAGTTCGAAGACCCTGGGCAGGGGCGGGGAGCTGTTTTTT. The chain links TRBV12-3 or TRBV12-4 to TRBJ2-2; D is perhaps TRBD1 (6 bases). Trimming left V 4 bases short and J 7 bases short, with 19 bases between. This CDR3 is 16 amino acids long.

The V and J genes are TRBV11-2 and TRBJ2-7, with D possibly matching TRBD2 (5 bases). The CDR3 runs to 13 residues. The V gene lost 1 base and the J gene lost 7 bases, with 11 bases spanning the gap. The germline gives CDR1 SGHAT, CDR2 FQNNGV. CDR3 amino acids: CASSLGARGEQYF. CDR3 nucleotide sequence: TGTGCCAGCAGCTTAGGAGCCAGAGGGGAGCAGTACTTC.

Many counts were recorded for this clonotype. The V gene is TRBV20-1, the J gene TRBJ2-5; D not certain. The CDR3 is 12 amino acids. Trimming removed 6 bases at V and 5 bases at J, with 13 bases between. From germline, CDR1 is DFQATT and CDR2 SNEGSKA (reference sequence). The CDR3 sequence: CSATPLAETQYF. The CDR3 region has the DNA TGCAGTGCCACTCCATTGGCGGAGACCCAGTACTTC.

This clonotype showed up many times. This chain connects TRBV20-1 to TRBJ2-7; possible D gene TRBD1, 6 bases. The CDR3 consists of 11 residues. The germline V gene encodes CDR1 DFQATT and CDR2 SNEGSKA (reference sequence). The ends were cut back, 1 base at V and 9 bases at J, with 10 bases in the middle. CDR3 loop: CSARGGPGQYF. The CDR3 DNA sequence: TGCAGTGCTAGAGGGGGGCCCGGGCAGTACTTC.

Many counts were recorded for this clonotype. The J gene is TRBJ2-1, the V gene TRBV20-1, with D perhaps being TRBD1 or TRBD2 (7 bases each). Trimming took 3 bases from V and 3 from J, leaving 9 bases between them. Germline assignment: CDR1 DFQATT and CDR2 SNEGSKA (reference sequence). The CDR3 is made up of 13 amino acids. CDR3 amino acids: CSASRGGYNEQFF. Here the CDR3 DNA reads TGCAGTGCTAGCAGGGGGGGCTACAATGAGCAGTTCTTC.

This clonotype was counted at least ten times. V is TRBV29-1 and J is TRBJ1-2, with 8 bases lining up with TRBD1. Per germline, CDR1 SQVTM and CDR2 ANQGSEA. The CDR3 length is 13 residues. V trimming: 7 bases; J trimming: 8 bases; junction bases outside the gene matches: 12. CDR3 protein: CSALDREGTGYTF. The CDR3 DNA reads as TGCAGCGCCTTGGACAGGGAAGGAACGGGCTACACCTTC.

This clonotype was recorded at least ten times. The rearrangement links TRBV19 to TRBJ2-2, with 8 nucleotides matching TRBD2. This CDR3 has 14 residues. With 6 bases clipped from V and 4 bases from J, the junction kept 4 bases outside the gene matches. CDR1 and CDR2 from the germline V gene are LNHDA and SQIVND (reference sequence). This CDR3 is CASSRGLVTGELFF. CDR3 coding DNA: TGTGCCAGTAGCCGGGGACTAGTCACCGGGGAGCTGTTTTTT.

This clonotype showed up just a few times. This chain joins TRBV20-1 and TRBJ2-3; 11 bases line up with TRBD2. J was trimmed by 6 bases and V by 8 bases; bases with no gene match: 10. The CDR3 consists of 14 residues. The germline gives CDR1 DFQATT, CDR2 SNEGSKA (reference sequence). Here the CDR3 DNA reads TGCAGTTTATTAGCGGGGGGGCTTAGGGATACGCAGTATTTT. Encoded protein: CSLLAGGLRDTQYF.

This clonotype came up many times. The rearrangement joins TRBV4-3 to TRBJ1-1; weak D call: TRBD1 (5 bases). The CDR3 length is 13 residues. The V end lost 1 base, the J end lost 11 bases, and 14 bases lay between the germline ends. Germline CDR1 LGHNA, CDR2 YSLEER. CDR3 sequence reads: CASSQAKGFWAFF. The CDR3 nucleotides are TGCGCCAGCAGCCAAGCAAAGGGGTTTTGGGCTTTCTTT.

Judged by abundance, this clonotype is medium-sized. The chain couples TRBV11-2 to TRBJ2-1; D gene ambiguous. The CDR3 sequence is 13 residues long. V dropped 3 bases and J dropped 3 bases, with 6 bases sitting between them. The germline CDR1 and CDR2 sequences are SGHAT and FQNNGV. This CDR3 is CASSFQIYNEQFF. DNA for the CDR3: TGTGCCAGCAGCTTCCAGATCTACAATGAGCAGTTCTTC.

The CDR3 DNA sequence: TGCAGCGTTGAAGACAGCTCCTACAATGAGCAGTTCTTC. As protein: CSVEDSSYNEQFF. The chain links TRBV29-1 to TRBJ2-1; D uncertain. The germline V gene has CDR1 SQVTM and CDR2 ANQGSEA. The CDR3 has 13 residues. V lost 0 bases, J lost 0 bases, and 3 bases lay in between.

This clonotype was counted many times. The CDR3 coding sequence is TGTGCCAGCAGCCCCCCTCGACAGGGGGGGAAGAACACTGAAGCTTTCTTT. Amino acids: CASSPPRQGGKNTEAFF. V usage is TRBV9 and J usage is TRBJ1-1, with 9 bases aligning to TRBD1. CDR1 is SGDLS and CDR2 is YYNGEE in the germline V gene. The CDR3 has 17 amino acids. Trimming at V came to 4 bases and at J to 1 base, leaving 11 bases not matched to a gene. The full variable domain, its missing parts supplied by reference TRBV9 and TRBJ1-1, is DSGVTQTPKHLITATGQRVTLRCSPRSGDLSVYWYQQSLDQGLQFLIQYYNGEERAKGNILERFSAQQFPDLHSELNLSSLELGDSALYFCASSPPRQGGKNTEAFFGQGTRLTVV.

This clonotype was detected only a few times. This sequence joins TRBV7-8 and TRBJ1-1, with D perhaps TRBD1 (6 bases). V was trimmed by 1 base and J by 5 bases, leaving 20 bases between them. Germline CDR1 and CDR2: SGHVS and FQNEAQ. The CDR3 contains 17 residues. The CDR3 nucleotides are TGTGCCAGCAGCTTAGAGGCGGGACGCAGGGGTGGGACTGAAGCTTTCTTT. Its translation: CASSLEAGRRGGTEAFF.

V and J are TRBV7-6 and TRBJ1-1, with D hard to call. Germline V gene lookup returns CDR1 SGHVS and CDR2 FNYEAQ. The length of the CDR3 is 14 residues. Trimming left V 0 bases short and J 4 bases short, with 9 bases between. The CDR3 region is CASSLAGYGTEAFF. Here the CDR3 DNA reads TGTGCCAGCAGCTTAGCCGGATACGGCACTGAAGCTTTCTTT. Complete variable domain (other parts from reference TRBV7-6 and TRBJ1-1): GAGVSQSPRYKVTKRGQDVALRCDPISGHVSLYWYRQALGQGPEFLTYFNYEAQQDKSGLPNDRFSAERPEGSISTLTIQRTEQRDSAMYRCASSLAGYGTEAFFGQGTRLTVV.

The V gene is TRBV5-1, the J gene TRBJ1-3, with D possibly being TRBD1 (6 bases). The CDR3 is 16 amino acids. V lost 0 bases and J 0 bases, leaving 10 bases between the germline ends. Germline-derived CDR1 and CDR2 are SGHRS and YFSETQ. Here the CDR3 reads CASSLGTGISGNTIYF. The CDR3 nucleotides read TGCGCCAGCAGCTTGGGAACAGGGATCTCTGGAAACACCATATATTTT.

The chain has TRBV10-1 and TRBJ2-5; no definite D call. Germline V gene data show CDR1 as WNHNN and CDR2 as SYGVQD (reference sequence). The V gene lost 6 bases and the J gene lost 2 bases, with 7 bases spanning the gap. CDR3 length: 12 residues. The CDR3 DNA reads as TGCGCCAGCAGATGCACGCAAGAGACCCAGTACTTC. Translating gives CASRCTQETQYF.

The chain employs TRBV12-3 or TRBV12-4 and TRBJ2-5; the D is unclear. Trimming took off 2 bases at V and 7 bases at J, with 11 bases between the two ends. The CDR3 sequence is 13 residues long. This CDR3 reads CASSLSSTGTQYF. The CDR3 nucleotides are TGTGCCAGCAGTTTATCCTCCACCGGGACCCAGTACTTC.

This clonotype was picked up a small number of times. The chain uses TRBV7-2 and TRBJ2-5; 7 nucleotides align to TRBD1. The CDR3 spans 13 residues. Germline V gene lookup returns CDR1 SGHTA and CDR2 FQGNSA. After removal of 5 bases from V and 5 bases from J, the junction contained 5 bases not matched to a gene. In DNA form, the CDR3 reads TGTGCCAGCAGCAACGACAGGGTTGAGACCCAGTACTTC. Its protein product is CASSNDRVETQYF.

This clonotype was seen only a few times. This sequence joins TRBV30 and TRBJ2-1, with 10 bases aligning to TRBD2. Germline V gives CDR1 GTSNPN, CDR2 SVGIG (reference sequence). The CDR3 extends over 15 amino acids. V lost 2 bases to trimming and J lost 5 bases; unmatched junction nucleotides: 6. This chain's CDR3 is CAWSFLAGADNEQFF. The CDR3 nucleotides read TGTGCCTGGAGTTTTCTAGCGGGGGCTGACAATGAGCAGTTCTTC.

This clonotype was picked up a small number of times. The V gene is TRBV3-1, the J gene TRBJ1-5; 8 bases are shared with TRBD1. The CDR3 covers 16 residues. Germline CDR1 is LGHDT and CDR2 is YNNKEL (reference sequence). Losses at the gene ends were 2 bases for V and 3 bases for J; bases not matched to a gene: 6. CDR3 sequence (DNA): TGTGCCAGCAGCCAAACTACAGGGGGTATCAATCAGCCCCAGCATTTT. It encodes CASSQTTGGINQPQHF.

This clonotype has a handful of counts. V usage is TRBV10-1 and J usage is TRBJ2-7, with 8 bases aligning to TRBD1. CDR1 and CDR2 from the germline V gene are WNHNN and SYGVQD (reference sequence). After removal of 6 bases from V and 3 bases from J, the junction contained 4 bases not matched to a gene. This CDR3 has 13 residues. The chain's CDR3 is CASSQGTGYEQYF. In DNA, the CDR3 is TGCGCCAGCAGCCAAGGGACAGGCTACGAGCAGTACTTC.

The rearrangement links TRBV7-2 to TRBJ1-6; no firm D call. This CDR3 region has 12 residues. CDR1 SGHTA and CDR2 FQGNSA come from the germline V gene. The V gene lost 5 bases and the J gene lost 6 bases, with 5 bases spanning the gap. This CDR3 reads CASSEINSPLHF. The DNA for the CDR3 is TGTGCCAGCAGCGAGATTAATTCACCCCTCCACTTT. The whole variable domain, remainder taken from reference TRBV7-2 and TRBJ1-6, is GAGVSQSPSNKVTEKGKDVELRCDPISGHTALYWYRQSLGQGLEFLIYFQGNSAPDKSGLPSDRFSAERTGGSVSTLTIQRTQQEDSAVYLCASSEINSPLHFGNGTRLTVT.

V is TRBV3-1 and J is TRBJ2-7, with 7 bases identical to TRBD1. The CDR3 totals 16 residues. Germline CDR1 reads LGHDT; CDR2 reads YNNKEL (reference sequence). The J segment lost 0 bases and the V segment lost 0 bases, leaving 5 bases of the junction unmatched. The CDR3: CASSQESTGLSYEQYF. In DNA, the CDR3 is TGTGCCAGCAGCCAAGAGTCGACAGGGCTCTCCTACGAGCAGTACTTC.

This clonotype was detected many times. The rearrangement joins TRBV4-3 to TRBJ1-1; D is perhaps TRBD1 (5 bases). Trimming removed 0 bases at V and 7 bases at J, with 12 bases between. This CDR3 contains 14 residues. The germline gives CDR1 LGHNA, CDR2 YSLEER. This chain's CDR3 is CASSQEGWDGEAFF. Here the CDR3 DNA reads TGCGCCAGCAGCCAAGAAGGGTGGGACGGTGAAGCTTTCTTT.

At least ten counts were recorded for this clonotype. The V gene is TRBV20-1, the J gene TRBJ1-1, with TRBD1 matching 9 bases. Trimming removed 5 bases from V and 5 bases from J; junction bases left unmatched: 6. Germline V gene lookup returns CDR1 DFQATT and CDR2 SNEGSKA (reference sequence). CDR3 length: 13 residues. CDR3 region: CSAYNRGRTEAFF. DNA for the CDR3: TGCAGTGCTTATAACAGGGGGCGTACTGAAGCTTTCTTT.

This clonotype was seen repeatedly, ten times or more. The V call is TRBV7-2, the J call TRBJ1-2; TRBD1 might be the D (5 bases). CDR3 size: 13 residues. Trimming took 6 bases from V and 6 from J, leaving 14 bases between them. CDR1 is SGHTA, CDR2 FQGNSA, per germline. The CDR3 DNA reads TGTGCCAGCAGGCTCGACAGTGCGGATGGCTACACCTTC. Protein product: CASRLDSADGYTF.

This clonotype showed up many times. V gene TRBV19 combines with J gene TRBJ2-2; 7 bases agree with TRBD1. V dropped 1 base and J dropped 3; count of bases not matched to a gene: 8. The CDR3 totals 17 residues. Germline assignment: CDR1 LNHDA and CDR2 SQIVND (reference sequence). CDR3 sequence: CASSIVGGQTYTGELFF. CDR3 DNA sequence: TGTGCCAGTAGTATAGTTGGGGGACAGACCTACACCGGGGAGCTGTTTTTT.

This clonotype was seen many times. This chain links TRBV2 with TRBJ2-7; D ambiguous. The V gene lost 1 base and the J gene lost 3 bases, with 13 bases spanning the gap. This CDR3 has 15 residues. CDR1 and CDR2 (germline): SNHLY, FYNNEI. The CDR3 bases are TGTGCCAGCAGTGAAGGAGGTGCCCTTGACTACGAGCAGTACTTC. Amino acids: CASSEGGALDYEQYF.